This entry features one T cell receptor beta chain sequence. The target of this receptor is not known. No qualities accompany the bases; no much larger clone lies one base away. There are 15 amino acids in the CDR3, from cysteine to phenylalanine inclusive. Only the CDR3 DNA is retained, 45 bases long and in frame from the first base. After removal of 4 bases from V and 5 bases from J, the junction retains 5 bases not matched to a gene. CDR1 and CDR2 are drawn from the germline V gene: SGHTA, FQGNSA. The High Capacity cDNA Reverse Transcription Kit was used to reverse transcribe all of the isolated RNA, meaning that expressed TCRB transcripts were what got sequenced. Deep immunoSEQ sequencing was applied to naive, central memory and regulatory T cell samples, giving an average of roughly 3.3 million total reads per sample. After sorted cells were lysed in RLT buffer, RNA was extracted with DNase-treated RNeasy Micro or Mini kits, with the choice depending on cell number. Each cell subset was processed on its own to prevent cross-contamination, while patient and healthy donor samples were processed together. Using the immunoSEQ multiplex PCR, TCRB sequences were amplified from cDNA into 87-bp fragments spanning the CDR3 region. The amplicons were sequenced using the Illumina HiSeq platform. The authors' analysis ran thus. PCR bias was corrected computationally using synthetic template baselines, and reads within Hamming distance 2 were collapsed, with unmergeable singletons discarded. Reads were aligned to IMGT to assign V, D and J genes, CDR3 length, and insertions or deletions at six rearrangement sites. Within each subset, clonotype counts were normalized to the number of sorted cells before true diversity and Gini coefficients were calculated with the tcR R package. The overlap coefficient, calculated on TCRB nucleotide sequences, was used to measure repertoire sharing. Out-of-frame TCRB sequences from naive cells were analyzed as a proxy for the pre-selection repertoire. TCRdb limited this immuneACCESS table to in-frame rearrangements with V and J called. A share of clones is missing; checked studies link under half to unresolved V genes, and the rest is unexplained. V and J calls and clone size are copied from that table; D and trimming were computed from the DNA. For this sample the table gives 450,000 or so clones, of which about 10% were detected only once. Of the sample, about 0.045% is held by the ten largest clones.

This record comes from a study of beta chain features in type 1 diabetes (dated by TCRdb to 2017 to 2018). With respect to the entire study: No differences in mean age, gender distribution, total cell number or subset yield were found between patients and healthy donors. The study compared TCRB repertoires of sorted circulating CD4+ T cell subsets between recently diagnosed type 1 diabetes patients and matched healthy donors. Across all samples, about 110 million sorted cells were examined, and cell number per subset correlated strongly with RNA yield. Regulatory and stem cell-like memory subsets were isolated from only 8 patients and roughly 8 healthy donors, whereas naive and central memory subsets came from all 30 or so donors. Broader findings and caveats from the paper: In all four CD4+ subsets, TCRB CDR3 length was moderately but significantly shorter in type 1 diabetes patients. Shorter templates might be favored by PCR, yet because patient and control samples were amplified and corrected together, any such skew would affect both groups equally. Because cDNA was sequenced instead of genomic DNA, activated cells with high expression could be over-represented, although the groups did not differ in activation or CD3 levels. HLA sub-analyses involved small numbers of individuals, so any influence of HLA type on TCRB rearrangement remained unresolved. Naive, central memory and regulatory TCRB repertoires appeared to be more similar among patients than among healthy donors. Fewer insertions and more nucleotide deletions at VDJ recombination sites were observed in patients with type 1 diabetes, implying thymic rearrangement abnormalities.

Each donor gave one peripheral blood draw, averaging around 0.11 L, which was collected into heparinised tubes. A BD FACSAria II was used to sort naive, central memory, regulatory and stem cell-like memory CD4+ T cells with a panel that included CD45RO, CCR7, CD25, CD127, CD95 and CD27. Purity was above 95% for every sorted population. Right away, PBMCs were isolated by Lymphoprep density gradient centrifugation and were stained directly, with no culture step. So that batch effects would be minimized, each experiment stained and sorted samples in pairs, pairing one healthy donor with one patient. The sequence was obtained from a woman aged 18-29 years in good health. The chain employs TRBV7-2 and TRBJ2-5; the central 12 bases match TRBD2. Sequencing was carried out using naive CD4+ T cells from blood. This specimen's cell subset or site label, per the study, means: true naive CD4+ T cells. The CDR3 region has the sequence CASSWTSGMGETQYF. The DNA reads TGTGCCAGCAGCTGGACTAGCGGGATGGGGGAGACCCAGTACTTC. With all but the CDR3 taken from the reference TRBV7-2 and TRBJ2-5 genes, the full variable domain is: GAGVSQSPSNKVTEKGKDVELRCDPISGHTALYWYRQSLGQGLEFLIYFQGNSAPDKSGLPSDRFSAERTGGSVSTLTIQRTQQEDSAVYLCASSWTSGMGETQYFGPGTRLLVL.